This T cell receptor beta chain was retrieved from a study of somatic mutations in cytotoxic T cells in rheumatoid arthritis. Overall study findings and caveats: Antigens recognized by the expanded CD8+ clones were unknown. For rheumatoid arthritis patients, CD8+ clonality increased with age, whereas it did not in healthy controls.

The CDR3 consists of 15 residues. V dropped 6 bases and J dropped 0 bases, with 15 bases sitting between them. Germline CDR1 and CDR2: MNHNY and SVGAGI (reference sequence). Positive selection using magnetic beads isolated the CD4+ and CD8+ cells (purity was checked by flow cytometry). Of note for this clone: The antigen remains undetermined.

The data were produced by immunoSEQ multiplex PCR, yet TCRdb's version contains in-frame clones alone and is incomplete. Of 14,000 or so clones in the sample, around 76% were seen once. This clonotype was sampled from an adult with rheumatoid arthritis. The sequencing input was CD8+ T cells sorted from blood. The gene calls are TRBV6-6 and TRBJ2-7; no clear D. CDR3 nucleotide sequence: TGTGCCAGCAGCCTTCGGGCTTCTAGCTCCTACGAGCAGTACTTC. Its protein product is CASSLRASSSYEQYF.